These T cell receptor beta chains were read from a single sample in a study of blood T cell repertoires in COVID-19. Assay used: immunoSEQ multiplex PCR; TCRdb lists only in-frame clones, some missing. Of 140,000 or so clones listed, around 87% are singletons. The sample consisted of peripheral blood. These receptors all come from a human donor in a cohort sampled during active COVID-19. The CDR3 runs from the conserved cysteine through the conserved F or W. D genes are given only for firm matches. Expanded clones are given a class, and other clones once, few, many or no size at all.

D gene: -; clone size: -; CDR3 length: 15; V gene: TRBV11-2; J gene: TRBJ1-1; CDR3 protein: CASSPRGRGGTEAFF; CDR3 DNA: TGTGCCAGCAGCCCGCGAGGTAGGGGAGGGACTGAAGCTTTCTTT
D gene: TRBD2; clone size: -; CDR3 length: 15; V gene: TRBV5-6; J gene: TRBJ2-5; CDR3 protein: CASSFSGLAQETQYF; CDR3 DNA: TGTGCCAGCAGCTTCTCCGGACTAGCCCAAGAGACCCAGTACTTC
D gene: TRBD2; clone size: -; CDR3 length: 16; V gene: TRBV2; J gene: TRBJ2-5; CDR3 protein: CASSGGGSVYQETQYF; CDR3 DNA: TGTGCCAGCAGTGGCGGGGGTAGCGTGTACCAAGAGACCCAGTACTTC
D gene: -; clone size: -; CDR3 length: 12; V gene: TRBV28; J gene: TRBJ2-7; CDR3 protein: CASSGAIYEQYF; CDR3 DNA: TGTGCCAGCAGTGGGGCCATCTACGAGCAGTACTTC
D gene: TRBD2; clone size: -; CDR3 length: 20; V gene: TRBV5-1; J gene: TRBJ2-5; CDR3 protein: CASTLIVTSGRTVAPETQYF; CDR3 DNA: TGCGCCAGCACCCTAATAGTCACTAGCGGAAGAACTGTGGCCCCGGAGACCCAGTACTTC
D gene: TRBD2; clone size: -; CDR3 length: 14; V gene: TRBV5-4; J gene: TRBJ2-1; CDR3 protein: CASSWTSGGGEQFF; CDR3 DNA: TGTGCCAGCAGCTGGACTAGCGGTGGGGGGGAGCAGTTCTTC
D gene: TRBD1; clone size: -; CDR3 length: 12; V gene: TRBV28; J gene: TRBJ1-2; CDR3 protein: CASSRDSYGYTF; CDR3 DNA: TGTGCCAGCAGTCGGGACAGCTATGGCTACACCTTC
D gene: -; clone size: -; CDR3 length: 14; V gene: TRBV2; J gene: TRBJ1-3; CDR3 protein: CASSYLSSGNTIYF; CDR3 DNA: TGTGCCAGCAGTTACCTGAGCTCTGGAAACACCATATATTTT
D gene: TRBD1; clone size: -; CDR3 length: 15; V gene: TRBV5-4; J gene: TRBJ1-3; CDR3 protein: CASSLGQGYGNTIYF; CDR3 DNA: TGTGCCAGCAGCCTCGGACAGGGGTATGGAAACACCATATATTTT
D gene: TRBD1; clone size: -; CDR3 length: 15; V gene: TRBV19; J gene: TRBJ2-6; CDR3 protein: CASSLTGAGANVLTF; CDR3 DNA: TGTGCCAGTAGTCTGACAGGGGCCGGGGCCAACGTCCTGACTTTC
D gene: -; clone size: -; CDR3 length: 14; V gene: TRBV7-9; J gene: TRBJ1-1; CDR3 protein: CASSLAASSAEAFF; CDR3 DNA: TGTGCCAGCAGCTTAGCGGCATCGTCAGCTGAAGCTTTCTTT
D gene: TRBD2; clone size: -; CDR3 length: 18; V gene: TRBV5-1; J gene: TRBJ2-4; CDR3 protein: CASSLLLAGGPGENIQYF; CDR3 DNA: TGCGCCAGCAGCTTGTTGTTAGCGGGAGGGCCCGGGGAAAACATTCAGTACTTC
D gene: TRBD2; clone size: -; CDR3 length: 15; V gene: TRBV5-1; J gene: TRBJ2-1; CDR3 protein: CASSSTGTSRNEQFF; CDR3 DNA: TGCGCCAGCAGCTCAACCGGGACTAGCAGGAATGAGCAGTTCTTC
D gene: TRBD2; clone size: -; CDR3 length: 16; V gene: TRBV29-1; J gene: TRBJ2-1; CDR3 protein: CSVEVTGLADRNEQFF; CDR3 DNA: TGCAGCGTTGAAGTAACGGGACTAGCGGATCGGAATGAGCAGTTCTTC
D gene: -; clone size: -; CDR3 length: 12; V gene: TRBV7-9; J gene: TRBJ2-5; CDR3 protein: CASSFAESTQYF; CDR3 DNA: TGTGCCAGCAGCTTTGCGGAGAGCACCCAGTACTTC
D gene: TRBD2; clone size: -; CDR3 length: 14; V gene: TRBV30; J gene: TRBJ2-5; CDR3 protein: CAWSLLAGRETQYF; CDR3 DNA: TGTGCCTGGAGTTTACTAGCGGGACGAGAGACCCAGTACTTC
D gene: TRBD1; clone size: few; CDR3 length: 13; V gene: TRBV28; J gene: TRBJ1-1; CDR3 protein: CASSLQDRVGAFF; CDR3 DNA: TGTGCCAGCAGTTTACAAGACAGGGTGGGAGCTTTCTTT
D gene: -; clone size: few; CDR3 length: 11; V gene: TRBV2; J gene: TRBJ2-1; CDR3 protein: CASTLYNEQFF; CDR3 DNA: TGTGCCAGCACTCTCTACAATGAGCAGTTCTTC
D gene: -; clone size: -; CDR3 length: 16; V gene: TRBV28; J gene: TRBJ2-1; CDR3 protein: CASSGVAEGSYNEQFF; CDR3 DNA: TGTGCCAGCAGTGGGGTCGCGGAGGGTTCCTACAATGAGCAGTTCTTC
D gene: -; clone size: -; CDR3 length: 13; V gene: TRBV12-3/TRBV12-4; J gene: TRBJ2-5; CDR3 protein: CASSFRLQETQYF; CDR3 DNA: TGTGCCAGCAGTTTCAGGTTACAAGAGACCCAGTACTTC
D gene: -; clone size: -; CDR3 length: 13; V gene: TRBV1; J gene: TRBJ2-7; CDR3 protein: CTSEGGGGYEQYF; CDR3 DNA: TGCACCAGCGAGGGGGGAGGGGGTTACGAGCAGTACTTC
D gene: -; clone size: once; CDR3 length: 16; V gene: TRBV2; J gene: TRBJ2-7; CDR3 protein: CASTRATAATEYEQYF; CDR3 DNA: TGTGCCAGCACGAGGGCCACAGCCGCGACCGAGTACGAGCAGTACTTC
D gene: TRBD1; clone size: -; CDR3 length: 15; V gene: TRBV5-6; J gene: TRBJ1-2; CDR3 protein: CASSGGTVAGYGYTF; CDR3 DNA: TGTGCCAGCAGCGGCGGGACAGTGGCAGGCTATGGCTACACCTTC
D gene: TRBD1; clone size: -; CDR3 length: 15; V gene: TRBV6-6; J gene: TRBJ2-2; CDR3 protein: CASRRTGFDTGELFF; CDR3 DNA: TGTGCCAGCAGACGGACAGGGTTCGACACCGGGGAGCTGTTTTTT
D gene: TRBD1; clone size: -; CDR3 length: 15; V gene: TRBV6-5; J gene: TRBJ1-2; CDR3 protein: CASSYGQGDGYGYTF; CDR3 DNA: TGTGCCAGCAGTTACGGGCAGGGGGACGGGTATGGCTACACCTTC
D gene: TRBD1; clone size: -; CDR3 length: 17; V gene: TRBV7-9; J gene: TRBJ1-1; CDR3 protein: CASRHFQTGGRNTEAFF; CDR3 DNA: TGTGCCAGCAGACATTTCCAAACAGGGGGCAGGAACACTGAAGCTTTCTTT
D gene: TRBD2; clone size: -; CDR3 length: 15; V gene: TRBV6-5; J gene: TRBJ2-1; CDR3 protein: CASSYSGGAGDEQFF; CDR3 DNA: TGTGCCAGCAGTTATAGCGGGGGGGCCGGAGATGAGCAGTTCTTC
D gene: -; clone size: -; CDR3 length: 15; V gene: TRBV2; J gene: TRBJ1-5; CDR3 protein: CASREGLNSNQPQHF; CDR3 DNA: TGTGCCAGCAGGGAGGGACTCAATAGCAATCAGCCCCAGCATTTT
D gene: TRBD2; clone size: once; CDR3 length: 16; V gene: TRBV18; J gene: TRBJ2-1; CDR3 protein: CASSGASGASYNEQFF; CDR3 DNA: TGTGCCAGCTCAGGGGCTAGCGGGGCCTCCTACAATGAGCAGTTCTTC
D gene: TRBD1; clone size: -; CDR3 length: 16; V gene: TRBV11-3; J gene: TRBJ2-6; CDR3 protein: CASSRDRGPGANVLTF; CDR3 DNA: TGTGCCAGCAGCCGGGACAGGGGGCCTGGGGCCAACGTCCTGACTTTC
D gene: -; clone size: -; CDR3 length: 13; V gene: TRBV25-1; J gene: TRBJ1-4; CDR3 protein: CASRGQGREKLFF; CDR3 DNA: TGTGCCAGCAGAGGGCAGGGGAGAGAAAAACTGTTTTTT
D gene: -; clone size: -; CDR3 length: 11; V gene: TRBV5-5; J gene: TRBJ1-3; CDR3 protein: CASRLGNTIYF; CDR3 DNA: TGTGCCAGCAGGCTAGGAAACACCATATATTTT
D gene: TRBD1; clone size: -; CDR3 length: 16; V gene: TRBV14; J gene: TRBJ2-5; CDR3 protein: CASSQDLVRDRVTQYF; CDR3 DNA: TGTGCCAGCAGCCAAGATCTCGTGCGGGACAGGGTGACCCAGTACTTC
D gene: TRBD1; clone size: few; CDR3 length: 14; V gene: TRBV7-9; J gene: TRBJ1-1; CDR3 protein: CASSLEGQGGKAFF; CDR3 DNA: TGTGCCAGCAGCTTAGAGGGACAGGGTGGGAAAGCTTTCTTT
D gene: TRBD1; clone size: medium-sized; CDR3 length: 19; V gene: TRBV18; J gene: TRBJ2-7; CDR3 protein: CASSPRYGGTGAHSYEQYF; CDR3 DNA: TGTGCCAGCTCACCACGATACGGTGGGACAGGGGCCCATTCCTACGAGCAGTACTTC